This T cell receptor beta chain was obtained from a study of blood T cell repertoires in COVID-19. About the research overall: There were acute and convalescent COVID-19 samples, and they came from the United States, Italy and Spain. PBMCs, B-cell-depleted T cells, or T cells provided the cDNA or gDNA that made up the material.

V was cut by 1 base and J by 8 bases, with 19 bases left in between. The CDR3 is 16 residues long. Germline lookup yields CDR1 KGHDR and CDR2 SFDVKD. TCRdb's table, derived via immunoSEQ multiplex PCR, lists solely in-frame clones and lacks some. The repertoire consists of approximately 170,000 clones, with roughly 88% occurring once and the leading ten covering roughly 1.1%. The source of this sequence is a man aged 55-75 years who had recovered from COVID-19. The chain carries TRBV24-1 and TRBJ2-5; a weak D match, TRBD2 (6 bases). Sequencing was carried out using peripheral blood. The CDR3 region has the DNA TGTGCCACCAGTGATTTTGCTGCGGGGAAGCCTGGAACCCAGTACTTC. Protein: CATSDFAAGKPGTQYF.